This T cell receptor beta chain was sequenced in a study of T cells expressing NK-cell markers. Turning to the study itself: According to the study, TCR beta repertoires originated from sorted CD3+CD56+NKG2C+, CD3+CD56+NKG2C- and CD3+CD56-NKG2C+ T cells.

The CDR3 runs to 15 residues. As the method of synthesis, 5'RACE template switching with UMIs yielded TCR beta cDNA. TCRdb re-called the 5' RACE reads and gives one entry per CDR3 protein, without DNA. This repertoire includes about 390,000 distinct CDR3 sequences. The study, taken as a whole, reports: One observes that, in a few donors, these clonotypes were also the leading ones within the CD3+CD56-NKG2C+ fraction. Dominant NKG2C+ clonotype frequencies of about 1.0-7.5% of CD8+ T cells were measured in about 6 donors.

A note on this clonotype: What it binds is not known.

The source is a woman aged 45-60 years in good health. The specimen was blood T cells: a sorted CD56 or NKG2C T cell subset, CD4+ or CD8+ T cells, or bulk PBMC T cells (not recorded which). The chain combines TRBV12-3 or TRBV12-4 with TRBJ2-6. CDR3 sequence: CASTSGVSGANVLTF.